This T cell receptor beta chain is drawn from a study of CD8 T cells in ankylosing spondylitis. Study-wide results and limits: A number of the motif variants had already been described in reactive arthritis synovial fluid and blood. Significant enrichment of disease-linked clones was reportedly seen in matched ankylosing spondylitis synovial fluid. In peripheral blood, disease-linked CD8+ clones occurred at relatively low frequencies. For ankylosing spondylitis blood, a TCR beta motif of eight or nine highly homologous variants appeared characteristic.

Germline V gives CDR1 KGHSY, CDR2 FQNENV. This CDR3 has 15 amino acids. As regards this clonotype: No antigen is known for it. Being one base from a much bigger clone, this may be a read error.

Molecular-barcoded quantitative 5'-RACE produced these TCR beta libraries. A single record per CDR3 protein comes from TCRdb applying MiXCR to the 5' RACE reads. The table records under 250,000 distinct CDR3 sequences, 7.3% of them present only once. The chain combines TRBV16 with TRBJ2-1; 9 nucleotides match TRBD2. Specimen: blood, either unsorted or a sorted T cell fraction (not recorded which). The clonotype originates from a male donor with ankylosing spondylitis. The CDR3 nucleotides read TGTGCCTGCAGCCGCCCGGGACTAGCAGGCAATGAGCAGTTCTTC. Translating gives CACSRPGLAGNEQFF. Complete variable domain (other parts from reference TRBV16 and TRBJ2-1): GEEVAQTPKHLVRGEGQKAKLYCAPIKGHSYVFWYQQVLKNEFKFLISFQNENVFDETGMPKERFSAKCLPNSPCSLEIQATKLEDSAVYFCACSRPGLAGNEQFFGPGTRLTVL.